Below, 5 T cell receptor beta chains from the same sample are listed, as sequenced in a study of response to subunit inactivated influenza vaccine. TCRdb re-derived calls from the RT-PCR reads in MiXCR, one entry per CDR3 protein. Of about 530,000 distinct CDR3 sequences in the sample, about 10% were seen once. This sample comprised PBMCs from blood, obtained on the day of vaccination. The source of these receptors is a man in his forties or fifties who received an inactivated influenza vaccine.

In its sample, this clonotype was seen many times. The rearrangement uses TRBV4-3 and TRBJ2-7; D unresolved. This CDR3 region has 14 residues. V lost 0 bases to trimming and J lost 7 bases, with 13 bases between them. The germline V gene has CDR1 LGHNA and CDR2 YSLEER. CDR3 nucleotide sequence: TGCGCCAGCAGCCAAGAGCTCCAGTCTTGGGAGCAGTACTTC. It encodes CASSQELQSWEQYF.

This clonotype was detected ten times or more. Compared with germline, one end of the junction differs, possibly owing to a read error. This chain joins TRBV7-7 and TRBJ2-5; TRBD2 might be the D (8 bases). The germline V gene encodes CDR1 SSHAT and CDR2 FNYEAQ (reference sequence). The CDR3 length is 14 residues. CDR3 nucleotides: TGTGCTAGCAGCTTAGCGGGACAGCAAGAGACCCAGTACTTC. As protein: CASSLAGQQETQYF. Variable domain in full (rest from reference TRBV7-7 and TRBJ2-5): GAGVSQSPRYKVTKRGQDVTLRCDPISSHATLYWYQQALGQGPEFLTYFNYEAQPDKSGLPSDRFSAERPEGSISTLTIQRTEQRDSAMYRCASSLAGQQETQYFGPGTRLLVL.

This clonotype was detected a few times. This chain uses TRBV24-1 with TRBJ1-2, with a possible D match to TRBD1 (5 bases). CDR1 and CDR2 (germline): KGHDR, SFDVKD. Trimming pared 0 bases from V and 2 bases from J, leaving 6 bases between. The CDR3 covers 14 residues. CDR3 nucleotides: TGTGCCACCAGTGATTTGCACAGGAACTATGGCTACACCTTC. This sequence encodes CATSDLHRNYGYTF.

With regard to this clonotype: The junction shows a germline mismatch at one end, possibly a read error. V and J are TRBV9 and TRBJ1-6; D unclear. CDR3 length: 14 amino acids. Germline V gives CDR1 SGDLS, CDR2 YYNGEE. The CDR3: CASSVGGVYSPLHF. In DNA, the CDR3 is TGTGCGAGCAGCGTAGGCGGAGTATATTCACCCCTCCACTTT.

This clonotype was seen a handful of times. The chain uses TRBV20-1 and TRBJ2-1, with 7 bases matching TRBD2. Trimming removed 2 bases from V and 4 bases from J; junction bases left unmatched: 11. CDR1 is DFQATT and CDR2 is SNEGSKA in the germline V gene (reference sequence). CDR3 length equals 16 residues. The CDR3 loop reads CSARSGRGRVYNEQFF. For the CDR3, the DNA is TGCAGTGCTAGAAGTGGGCGCGGGAGAGTTTACAATGAGCAGTTCTTC.